The 6 T cell receptor beta chains presented below share a single source sample, sequenced in a study of shared clonotypes between healthy human individuals (dated by TCRdb to 2020 to 2022). To prepare the library, the immunoSEQ multiplex PCR assay was applied. TCRdb retrieved this table from immuneACCESS and kept in-frame rearrangements only. Not all clones are present; in checked studies, unresolved V genes account for under half, and no reason is known for the remainder. This sample is represented by hundreds of thousands of clones; roughly 98% of them were singletons. The ten largest clones take up 0.3% of the sample. CD8 naive samples were obtained by positive selection for CCR7 among CD45RO-negative cells, yielding a CD45RA+CCR7+ population from which TemRA cells were excluded. Sample: naive CD8+ T cells sorted from blood. The cell subset or site label on this specimen signifies: CD45RA+CCR7+. These receptors all stem from a man in his thirties or forties in good health.

The V and J genes are TRBV2 and TRBJ2-7; the match to TRBD1 covers 8 bases. Germline loops: CDR1 SNHLY, CDR2 FYNNEI. This CDR3 has 13 amino acids. With V trimmed by 6 bases and J by 2 bases, 3 bases remained unmatched. The CDR3 DNA reads TGTGCCAGCAGGGACAGGGCCACCTACGAGCAGTACTTC. It codes for CASRDRATYEQYF.

The V and J genes are TRBV4-2 and TRBJ2-1; no clear D gene. CDR3 length: 16 amino acids. Germline assignment: CDR1 LGHNA and CDR2 YNFKEQ. Trimming removed 1 base at V and 8 bases at J, with 18 bases between. CDR3 DNA sequence: TGTGCCAGCAGCCAAGGTTTTGGGGAAAGGGTTTATGAGCAGTTCTTC. Translated, it gives CASSQGFGERVYEQFF.

The rearrangement joins TRBV7-6 to TRBJ2-1; TRBD2 agrees at 11 bases. Germline CDR1 SGHVS, CDR2 FNYEAQ. With V trimmed by 1 base and J by 9 bases, 8 bases remained unmatched. The CDR3 length is 16 residues. CDR3 coding DNA: TGTGCCAGCAGCTTAGAACTAGCGGGAGATCTAGGTGAGCAGTTCTTC. Protein product: CASSLELAGDLGEQFF.

The V gene is TRBV5-5, the J gene TRBJ1-1, with 12 bases fitting TRBD1. Germline CDR1 SGHKS, CDR2 YYEKEE (reference sequence). This CDR3 is 17 amino acids long. V lost 5 bases to trimming and J lost 3 bases; unmatched junction nucleotides: 11. For the CDR3, the DNA is TGTGCCAGCAGGCACTACCCGGGACAGGGGGCGGACACTGAAGCTTTCTTT. This encodes CASRHYPGQGADTEAFF. Together with reference TRBV5-5 and TRBJ1-1, the CDR3 gives the full variable domain: DAGVTQSPTHLIKTRGQQVTLRCSPISGHKSVSWYQQVLGQGPQFIFQYYEKEERGRGNFPDRFSARQFPNYSSELNVNALLLGDSALYLCASRHYPGQGADTEAFFGQGTRLTVV.

Note on this clone: A read error may produce the germline difference seen at one junction end. The rearrangement joins TRBV6-5 to TRBJ1-2; D ambiguous. In germline, CDR1 is MNHEY, CDR2 SVGAGI. The CDR3 totals 14 residues. Here the CDR3 reads CASSYSIPLSPPDF. Written as DNA, the CDR3 is TGTGCCAGCAGTTACTCGATACCACTCTCCCCCCCGGACTTC.

The chain links TRBV2 to TRBJ2-1; D remains unclear. From germline, CDR1 is SNHLY and CDR2 FYNNEI. V lost 2 bases, J lost 3 bases, and 14 bases lay in between. The CDR3 consists of 16 residues. The CDR3, as DNA: TGTGCCAGCAGTGAACGTCGGGCAACTATCTACAATGAGCAGTTCTTC. Its translation: CASSERRATIYNEQFF.